The 10 T cell receptor beta chains below all came from one sample that was sequenced in a study of T cell responses to AZD1222 COVID-19 vaccine. Sequencing used immunoSEQ multiplex PCR; TCRdb keeps in-frame clones, though not all of them. The data hold 80,000 to 95,000 clones, with over 85% observed a single time. Source: peripheral blood, taken on day 0 of MenACWY control vaccination. These receptor sequences come from an adult in good health.

This sequence joins TRBV5-6 and TRBJ1-1; maybe TRBD1 (5 bases). Trimming pared 4 bases from V and 2 bases from J, leaving 9 bases between. The CDR3 runs to 13 residues. Germline values: CDR1 SGHDT, CDR2 YYEEEE. In DNA form, the CDR3 reads TGTGCCAGCAGCATGGGGACTAACACTGAAGCTTTCTTT. Its translation is CASSMGTNTEAFF.

This clone was counted once. V usage is TRBV19 and J usage is TRBJ2-3; D might be TRBD2 (5 bases). The CDR3 sequence is 14 residues long. Germline V gives CDR1 LNHDA, CDR2 SQIVND (reference sequence). Trimming took 5 bases from V and 2 from J, leaving 11 bases between them. CDR3 sequence reads: CASSPQRNTDTQYF. DNA for the CDR3: TGTGCCAGTAGTCCGCAGCGGAACACAGATACGCAGTATTTT.

The chain carries TRBV30 and TRBJ1-1, with 8 bases lining up with TRBD1. The CDR3 contains 12 residues. CDR1 is GTSNPN, CDR2 SVGIG, per germline (reference sequence). Trimming took 8 bases from V and 4 from J; bases not matched to a gene: 6. The CDR3 spells CASHTGGTEAFF. CDR3 sequence (DNA): TGTGCCAGTCATACAGGGGGCACTGAAGCTTTCTTT. Variable domain in full (rest from reference TRBV30 and TRBJ1-1): SQTIHQWPATLVQPVGSPLSLECTVEGTSNPNLYWYRQAAGRGLQLLFYSVGIGQISSEVPQNLSASRPQDRQFILSSKKLLLSDSGFYLCASHTGGTEAFFGQGTRLTVV.

The chain has TRBV20-1 and TRBJ2-3; D gene uncertain. Germline assignment: CDR1 DFQATT and CDR2 SNEGSKA (reference sequence). The CDR3 sequence is 11 residues long. Trimming removed 6 bases at V and 4 bases at J, with 8 bases between. CDR3 residues: CSALEADTQYF. CDR3 DNA: TGCAGTGCCCTCGAGGCAGATACGCAGTATTTT.

The chain links TRBV6-5 to TRBJ1-4, with D perhaps matching TRBD1 (6 bases). The germline gives CDR1 MNHEY, CDR2 SVGAGI. The CDR3 sequence is 13 residues long. Deletions cut 6 bases from V and 5 bases from J, with 10 bases between. CDR3 sequence: CASSQGRNEKLFF. The CDR3 nucleotides are TGTGCCAGCAGCCAGGGGCGAAATGAAAAACTGTTTTTT.

The chain employs TRBV11-3 and TRBJ2-2; no definite D call. The CDR3 spans 11 residues. Between the trimmed V and J ends, which lost 8 bases and 7 bases, there was a span of 8 bases. Germline V gene data show CDR1 as SGHNT and CDR2 as YENEEA. This CDR3 reads CASRQSGELFF. In DNA form, the CDR3 reads TGTGCCAGCCGCCAGAGCGGGGAGCTGTTTTTT.

The rearrangement uses TRBV5-1 and TRBJ2-3, with 7 bases aligning to TRBD2. Germline V gives CDR1 SGHRS, CDR2 YFSETQ. The CDR3 has 18 amino acids. Trimming took 0 bases from V and 2 from J; bases not matched to a gene: 12. The CDR3 sequence: CASSLERTRLFSTDTQYF. In nucleotides, the CDR3 is TGCGCCAGCAGCTTGGAAAGGACTAGACTATTCTCCACAGATACGCAGTATTTT.

The CDR3 nucleotides are TGTGCCAGCAGCCCTCCGGGGGCTGGTACAGATACGCAGTATTTT. Its protein is CASSPPGAGTDTQYF. This chain connects TRBV7-9 to TRBJ2-3, with D perhaps TRBD1 or TRBD2 (6 bases each). The CDR3 totals 15 residues. V was shortened by 5 bases and J by 3 bases, with 15 bases between the two germline ends. Per germline, CDR1 SEHNR and CDR2 FQNEAQ (reference sequence).

The chain combines TRBV10-3 with TRBJ1-4; TRBD1 agrees at 10 bases. This CDR3 spans 16 amino acids. Germline loops: CDR1 ENHRY, CDR2 SYGVKD. V gave up 3 bases and J gave up 2 bases; unmatched junction bases: 3. CDR3 sequence reads: CAISDPGQGTNEKLFF. The CDR3 region has the DNA TGTGCCATCAGTGATCCGGGACAGGGGACTAATGAAAAACTGTTTTTT.

This chain uses TRBV5-1 with TRBJ1-3, with D possibly being TRBD1 (5 bases). V was trimmed by 4 bases and J by 3 bases, leaving 11 bases between them. Germline-derived CDR1 and CDR2 are SGHRS and YFSETQ. The CDR3 totals 14 residues. This chain's CDR3 is CASSQGEGGNTIYF. The DNA of the CDR3 is TGCGCCAGCAGCCAGGGCGAGGGTGGAAACACCATATATTTT.